This T cell receptor beta chain is from a study of shared clonotypes between healthy human individuals. Into CD45RA+ naive and CD45RA-negative memory subsets, the CD4+ cells were split. This CDR3 comprises 13 residues. V lost 0 bases to trimming and J lost 3 bases, with 5 bases between them. From germline, CDR1 is SSHAT and CDR2 FNYEAQ (reference sequence). Source study methods: Junction-only immunoSEQ sequences carried no quality scores, so filtering differed. Some clones are missing from TCRdb's copy, which holds only in-frame ones; the method was immunoSEQ multiplex PCR. Clone size and V and J calls were adopted from that table, with D and trimming inferred from the DNA. This sample has over 850,000 clones, with approximately 78% found just once. A remark on this clone: What it recognizes is unknown. A much larger clone lies one base from this, so it may be a read error.

Overall study results and limits: Rarefaction exposed incomplete sorted-subset sequencing despite large depth. The generation probabilities recorded for non-shared clonotypes fell below those of clonotypes shared by all four donors.

V and J are TRBV7-7 and TRBJ2-5; D not certain. The sequenced material came from memory CD4+ T cells from PBMCs. The sample's subset: CD45RA-negative fraction. The sequence came from a man aged 18 to 30 in good health. Some clones in this sample may be carry-over from other donors' samples. DNA of the CDR3: TGTGCCAGCAGCTTAGCGCCGGAAGAGACCCAGTACTTC. This encodes CASSLAPEETQYF.